Listed here are 19 T cell receptor beta chains from one sample, sequenced in a study of blood T cell repertoires in COVID-19. The data were produced by immunoSEQ multiplex PCR, yet TCRdb's version contains in-frame clones alone and is incomplete. This table holds about 400,000 clones, around 87% found once. Material for sequencing was peripheral blood. These receptors came from a human donor in a cohort sampled during active COVID-19.

This clone has a single count. The chain joins TRBV19 to TRBJ2-1; 9 nucleotides match TRBD2. This CDR3 contains 16 residues. Trimming took 4 bases from V and 4 from J; bases not matched to a gene: 8. Germline CDR1 is LNHDA and CDR2 is SQIVND (reference sequence). The CDR3 bases are TGTGCCAGTAGTACCCCCCGGCGGGGGGGATACAATGAGCAGTTCTTC. Protein: CASSTPRRGGYNEQFF.

The chain recombines TRBV2 with TRBJ2-1; 9 bases are shared with TRBD2. This CDR3 is 15 amino acids long. Germline V gives CDR1 SNHLY, CDR2 FYNNEI. With 5 bases clipped from V and 4 bases from J, the junction kept 6 bases outside the gene matches. DNA of the CDR3: TGTGCCAGCAGTCTGGCGGGGGGGATTTACAATGAGCAGTTCTTC. This encodes CASSLAGGIYNEQFF.

The V call is TRBV10-3, the J call TRBJ1-1; D is ambiguous. Germline V lookup: CDR1 ENHRY, CDR2 SYGVKD. CDR3 length equals 14 residues. Trimming cost V 5 bases and J 1 base, with 11 bases left between them. The CDR3 DNA sequence: TGTGCCATCAGTCAGAGAGAGGGGAACACTGAAGCTTTCTTT. It yields the protein CAISQREGNTEAFF.

The chain has TRBV5-5 and TRBJ1-4; tentatively, D is TRBD1 (5 bases). V dropped 4 bases and J dropped 4 bases, with 14 bases sitting between them. The CDR3 runs to 15 residues. CDR1 is SGHKS and CDR2 is YYEKEE in the germline V gene (reference sequence). Here the CDR3 reads CASSPGRGGNEKLFF. The CDR3 DNA reads TGTGCCAGCAGCCCAGGGAGGGGTGGTAATGAAAAACTGTTTTTT.

This rearrangement joins TRBV28 to TRBJ1-1, with 7 bases lining up with TRBD1. The CDR3 contains 15 residues. The germline gives CDR1 MDHEN, CDR2 SYDVKM. V shed 1 base, J shed 1 base, and the junction held 3 bases outside the gene matches. The CDR3 region is CASSLLGQRNTEAFF. The CDR3 coding sequence is TGTGCCAGCAGTTTATTGGGACAGAGGAACACTGAAGCTTTCTTT.

The chain couples TRBV7-2 to TRBJ1-1; TRBD1 might be the D (6 bases). The length of the CDR3 is 16 residues. Trimming stripped 5 bases from V and 5 bases from J, with 21 bases between. CDR1 and CDR2 (germline): SGHTA, FQGNSA. The CDR3 is CASSANGGGEGTEAFF. CDR3 nucleotides: TGTGCCAGCAGCGCCAACGGTGGGGGCGAAGGGACTGAAGCTTTCTTT.

The chain links TRBV14 to TRBJ2-7, with 8 nucleotides matching TRBD2. The germline gives CDR1 SGHDN, CDR2 FVKESK. V shed 1 base, J shed 1 base, and the junction held 6 bases outside the gene matches. The CDR3 totals 16 residues. CDR3 amino acids: CASSQGSRGGSYEQYF. CDR3 coding DNA: TGTGCCAGCAGCCAAGGATCACGGGGGGGTTCCTACGAGCAGTACTTC.

The chain is built from TRBV3-1 (or the pseudogene TRBV3-2) and TRBJ2-7, with D uncertain. Trimming shortened V by 1 base and J by 6 bases, and 10 bases separated the two germline ends. This CDR3 has 13 residues. Germline V CDR1 and CDR2: LGHDT, YNNKEL (reference sequence). CDR3 residues: CASSQVPYLEQYF. In DNA, the CDR3 is TGTGCCAGCAGCCAAGTCCCCTATCTCGAGCAGTACTTC.

The chain carries TRBV28 and TRBJ1-2; 9 positions match TRBD1. V was pared by 4 bases and J by 4 bases, with 4 bases of the junction left unmatched. This CDR3 is built from 14 residues. Per germline, CDR1 MDHEN and CDR2 SYDVKM. CDR3 in amino acids: CASSSGQGVYGYTF. The CDR3 DNA sequence: TGTGCCAGCAGTTCGGGACAGGGAGTCTATGGCTACACCTTC.

The chain recombines TRBV30 with TRBJ2-3; 7 nucleotides line up with TRBD2. CDR1 is GTSNPN, CDR2 SVGIG, per germline (reference sequence). The CDR3 runs 15 residues. V was clipped by 2 bases and J by 8 bases; unmatched bases: 13. DNA for the CDR3: TGTGCCTGGAGTTATAGTGGGGAGGGCGGGAGTACGCAGTATTTT. It translates to CAWSYSGEGGSTQYF.

The chain is built from TRBV10-3 and TRBJ2-3; TRBD2 agrees at 8 bases. CDR3 size: 17 residues. V shed 4 bases and J 1 base; nucleotides not matched to a gene: 10. CDR1 and CDR2 from the germline V gene are ENHRY and SYGVKD. CDR3 bases: TGTGCCATCAGTGCCCTCGGGAGGGAGGAGGGCACAGATACGCAGTATTTT. It encodes CAISALGREEGTDTQYF.

The V and J genes are TRBV3-1 (or the pseudogene TRBV3-2) and TRBJ2-7, with 7 positions matching TRBD1. Looked up from germline, CDR1 is LGHDT and CDR2 is YNNKEL (reference sequence). The junction had 15 bases not matched to a gene; V was cut back by 0 bases and J by 4 bases. This CDR3 comprises 18 residues. This chain's CDR3 is CASSQDRSWGNRGYEQYF. Here the CDR3 DNA reads TGTGCCAGCAGCCAAGATCGGAGTTGGGGTAACAGGGGTTACGAGCAGTACTTC.

The V call is TRBV7-2, the J call TRBJ2-5, with D perhaps TRBD2 (5 bases). CDR1 SGHTA and CDR2 FQGNSA come from the germline V gene. Trimming removed 3 bases from V and 4 bases from J, with 12 bases in between. The length of the CDR3 is 14 residues. The CDR3 DNA reads as TGTGCCAGCAGCTTCGGGGAATTAATAGAGACCCAGTACTTC. Protein sequence: CASSFGELIETQYF.

This rearrangement joins TRBV6-1 to TRBJ2-1, with 7 bases identical to TRBD1. The V gene end was trimmed by 4 bases and the J gene end by 0 bases; junction bases not matched to a gene: 6. The CDR3 totals 16 residues. CDR1 is MNHNS, CDR2 SASEGT, per germline. The CDR3 here is CASSGGQTSSYNEQFF. CDR3 nucleotide sequence: TGTGCCAGCAGTGGGGGACAGACGAGCTCCTACAATGAGCAGTTCTTC.

The chain carries TRBV6-6 and TRBJ2-7; D unclear. V gave up 6 bases and J gave up 0 bases, with 12 bases separating them. Germline V lookup: CDR1 MNHNY, CDR2 SVGAGI (reference sequence). CDR3 size: 14 residues. The CDR3 DNA reads TGTGCCAGCAGGATGGCCCCAAGCTCCTACGAGCAGTACTTC. As protein: CASRMAPSSYEQYF.

The chain joins TRBV11-2 to TRBJ2-3, with a possible D match to TRBD1 (6 bases). V was shortened by 1 base and J by 6 bases, with 14 bases between the two germline ends. Germline-derived CDR1 and CDR2 are SGHAT and FQNNGV. CDR3 size: 15 residues. CDR3 nucleotide sequence: TGTGCCAGCAGCTTAGGGGGTTGGGGGCCGGATACGCAGTATTTT. Protein: CASSLGGWGPDTQYF.

As for this clone: Compared with germline, one end of the junction differs, possibly owing to a read error. The rearrangement links TRBV19 to TRBJ1-2; the D gene is possibly TRBD1 (6 bases). There are 12 residues in the CDR3. Looked up from germline, CDR1 is LNHDA and CDR2 is SQIVND (reference sequence). In DNA, the CDR3 is TGTGCCAGTAAAAGGACAGCTCTCTTTTACCGCTTC. Encoded protein: CASKRTALFYRF.

This clone appeared a single time. The chain carries TRBV18 and TRBJ1-5, with D possibly being TRBD1 (6 bases). The CDR3 is made up of 15 amino acids. Germline lookup yields CDR1 KGHSH and CDR2 LQKENI. V dropped 6 bases and J dropped 4 bases, with 16 bases sitting between them. Here the CDR3 DNA reads TGTGCCAGCTCCGGGGACGGCCAGGGGAATCAGCCCCAGCATTTT. It codes for CASSGDGQGNQPQHF.

The chain couples TRBV6-4 to TRBJ2-1; the match to TRBD2 covers 7 bases. The V and J ends lost 4 bases and 3 bases, in that order; junction bases with no gene match: 9. The germline V gene has CDR1 MRHNA and CDR2 SNTAGT. This CDR3 has 16 residues. CDR3 DNA sequence: TGTGCCAGCAGTGTCCTTGCGGGCGGGGGCTACAATGAGCAGTTCTTC. The encoded protein is CASSVLAGGGYNEQFF.